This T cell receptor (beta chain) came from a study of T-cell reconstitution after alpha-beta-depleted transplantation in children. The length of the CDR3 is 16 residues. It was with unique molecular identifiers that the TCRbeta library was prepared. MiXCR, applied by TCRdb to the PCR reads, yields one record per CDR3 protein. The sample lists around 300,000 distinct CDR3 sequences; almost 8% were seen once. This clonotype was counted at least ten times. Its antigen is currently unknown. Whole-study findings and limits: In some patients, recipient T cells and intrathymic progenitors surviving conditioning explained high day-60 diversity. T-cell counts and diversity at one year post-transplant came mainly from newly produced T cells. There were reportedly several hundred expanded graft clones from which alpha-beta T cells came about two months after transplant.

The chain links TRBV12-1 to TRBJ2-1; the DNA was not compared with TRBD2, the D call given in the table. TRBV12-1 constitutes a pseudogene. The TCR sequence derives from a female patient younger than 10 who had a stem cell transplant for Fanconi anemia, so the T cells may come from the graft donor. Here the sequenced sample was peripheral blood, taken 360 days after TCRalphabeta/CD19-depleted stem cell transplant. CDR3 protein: CASSRYSGSPLNEQFF. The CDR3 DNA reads TGTGCCAGCAGTCGATATAGCGGGAGCCCCCTCAATGAGCAGTTCTTC.